The 9 T cell receptor beta chains below all came from one sample that was sequenced in a study of regulatory T cells in long-lasting Graves disease. Time point meaning: newly diagnosed GD, antithyroid drugs for less than 3 months. The TCR library was made from RNA that had been extracted from PBMCs in TRIzol. For TCR beta, libraries came from iRepertoire HTBI primers and Arm-PCR of CDR3 regions. One entry per CDR3 protein, called by TCRdb with MiXCR from the multiplex PCR reads. Among 400,000 to 650,000 distinct CDR3 sequences listed, around 16% were seen once. Another study also made use of these data, one on T cells in Graves' hyperthyroidism and ophthalmopathy.

Specimen: peripheral blood mononuclear cells (PBMCs), collected at new diagnosis, from a patient treated with antithyroid drugs. These TCRs come from a woman aged 35-60 years with Graves disease.

V usage is TRBV20-1 and J usage is TRBJ1-2; D unresolved. Germline lookup yields CDR1 DFQATT and CDR2 SNEGSKA (reference sequence). Trimming removed 3 bases at V and 6 bases at J, with 2 bases between. CDR3 length equals 9 residues. The CDR3 is CSARDGYTF. The CDR3 DNA follows: TGCAGTGCTAGGGATGGCTACACCTTC.

This clonotype was counted many times. Its ends do not fully match the called genes, so a read error is possible. The gene calls are TRBV2 and TRBJ1-1, with unresolved D. The CDR3 has 11 residues. Germline-derived CDR1 and CDR2 are SNHLY and FYNNEI. The CDR3 DNA follows: TGTGCCAGCAGGAAGGGTACTGAAGCCTTCTTT. Protein: CASRKGTEAFF.

This clonotype was seen many times. The chain uses TRBV10-3 and TRBJ2-1; D is unclear. From germline, CDR1 is ENHRY and CDR2 SYGVKD. CDR3 length equals 18 residues. Trimming left V 6 bases short and J 3 bases short, with 24 bases between. The DNA of the CDR3 is TGTGCCATCAGCTTCCCCACCCGACCGAACCGTCTCTACAATGAGCAGTTCTTC. Its translation: CAISFPTRPNRLYNEQFF.

This clonotype was seen a few times. J is TRBJ2-7 and V is TRBV6-5; 9 bases fit TRBD1. Germline V CDR1 and CDR2: MNHEY, SVGAGI. This CDR3 contains 13 residues. The V segment lost 2 bases and the J segment 12 bases; nucleotides outside the gene matches: 8. CDR3 sequence reads: CASSYTGTGIVYF. In DNA, the CDR3 is TGTGCCAGCAGTTACACCGGGACAGGGATTGTGTACTTC.

This clonotype was recorded at least ten times. The chain carries TRBV2 and TRBJ1-1; D is ambiguous. V shed 5 bases and J shed 1 base, with 11 bases lying between them. This CDR3 comprises 14 residues. CDR1 is SNHLY, CDR2 FYNNEI, per germline. Here the CDR3 reads CASSTGSGNTEAFF. The CDR3 nucleotides read TGTGCCAGCAGTACCGGTTCAGGGAACACTGAAGCTTTCTTT.

V and J are TRBV18 and TRBJ2-1; 8 nucleotides align to TRBD2. The V segment lost 1 base and the J segment 5 bases; nucleotides outside the gene matches: 4. There are 15 residues in the CDR3. Germline V gene sequence: CDR1 KGHSH, CDR2 LQKENI. CDR3 residues: CASSPRLATNNEQFF. DNA for the CDR3: TGTGCCAGCTCACCACGACTAGCGACTAACAATGAGCAGTTCTTC.

In its sample, this clonotype was seen a few times. V and J are TRBV19 and TRBJ2-7, with D hard to call. The CDR3 spans 15 residues. V lost 1 base to trimming and J lost 1 base, with 11 bases between them. CDR1 and CDR2 from the germline V gene are LNHDA and SQIVND (reference sequence). CDR3 in DNA: TGTGCCAGTAGTATAGGAGGTGTTTCTTCCTACGAGCAGTACTTC. Residues: CASSIGGVSSYEQYF.

The table lists this clonotype with many counts. This chain joins TRBV19 and TRBJ1-1, with D tentatively TRBD1 (5 bases). The CDR3 loop spans 14 amino acids. V lost 4 bases to trimming and J lost 1 base, with 10 bases between them. The V gene's germline CDR1 is LNHDA and CDR2 SQIVND (reference sequence). The CDR3 sequence is CASSNWGRNTEAFF. CDR3 DNA: TGTGCCAGTAGTAACTGGGGCAGGAACACTGAAGCTTTCTTT.

This rearrangement joins TRBV5-1 to TRBJ2-2, with 7 bases that match TRBD2. V was pared by 6 bases and J by 0 bases, with 5 bases of the junction left unmatched. In germline, CDR1 is SGHRS, CDR2 YFSETQ. CDR3 length: 15 residues. The CDR3 protein is CASKPGTTNTGELFF. CDR3 DNA: TGCGCCAGCAAGCCGGGGACTACGAACACCGGGGAGCTGTTTTTT. Drawing the rest from reference TRBV5-1 and TRBJ2-2, the complete variable domain is KAGVTQTPRYLIKTRGQQVTLSCSPISGHRSVSWYQQTPGQGLQFLFEYFSETQRNKGNFPGRFSGRQFSNSRSEMNVSTLELGDSALYLCASKPGTTNTGELFFGEGSRLTVL.